These 17 T cell receptor beta chains came from one sample sequenced in a study of cytomegalovirus exposure and HLA in healthy donors. Primers for the PCR totalled 60 Vbeta and 13 Jbeta. The assay was immunoSEQ multiplex PCR, and TCRdb's table has in-frame clones only and misses some. The sample lists some 150,000 clones, 85% to 90% seen once, with roughly 5% in the top ten. Sequenced input: PBMCs. Receptor source: a woman younger than 45 in good health and CMV-seronegative.

The gene calls are TRBV5-4 and TRBJ2-5; 8 positions agree with TRBD2. Germline values: CDR1 SGHNT, CDR2 YYREEE (reference sequence). This CDR3 has 15 amino acids. J was trimmed by 5 bases and V by 5 bases; bases with no gene match: 11. CDR3 amino acids: CASSYAGGGRETQYF. CDR3 nucleotides: TGTGCCAGCAGTTACGCGGGAGGCGGGCGGGAGACCCAGTACTTC.

The chain joins TRBV28 to TRBJ2-1; 11 bases fit TRBD2. The germline CDR1 and CDR2 sequences are MDHEN and SYDVKM. Germline trimming cut 3 bases from V and 0 bases from J; bases unmatched to any gene: 4. The CDR3 is 17 amino acids. The CDR3 DNA reads TGTGCCAGCAGTTTTGAAACTAGCGGGGGCTCCTACAATGAGCAGTTCTTC. This gives the protein CASSFETSGGSYNEQFF.

The V and J genes are TRBV6-6 and TRBJ1-5, with TRBD1 identical over 9 bases. Germline V lookup: CDR1 MNHNY, CDR2 SVGAGI (reference sequence). The CDR3 totals 14 residues. Trimming at V came to 7 bases and at J to 6 bases, leaving 7 bases not matched to a gene. The CDR3 loop is CASTYRGQGQPQHF. In DNA, the CDR3 is TGTGCCAGCACGTACAGGGGGCAAGGTCAGCCCCAGCATTTT.

V is TRBV28 and J is TRBJ2-2, with D perhaps matching TRBD2 (5 bases). V dropped 2 bases and J dropped 6 bases, with 7 bases sitting between them. The CDR3 extends over 13 amino acids. Germline V gives CDR1 MDHEN, CDR2 SYDVKM. The CDR3 region is CASSLEGAGELFF. The CDR3 DNA reads TGTGCCAGCAGTTTAGAGGGCGCCGGGGAGCTGTTTTTT.

J is TRBJ2-5 and V is TRBV6-1; 12 nucleotides agree with TRBD2. Unmatched junction bases numbered 16, after V lost 0 bases and J lost 2 bases. This CDR3 spans 21 amino acids. CDR1 and CDR2 from the germline V gene are MNHNS and SASEGT. The CDR3 region is CASSEALLAGGPRRFQETQYF. In nucleotides, the CDR3 is TGTGCCAGCAGTGAAGCGCTTCTAGCGGGGGGGCCAAGAAGGTTTCAAGAGACCCAGTACTTC.

V is TRBV19 and J is TRBJ2-1, with 16 nucleotides matching TRBD2. There are 18 residues in the CDR3. CDR1 is LNHDA, CDR2 SQIVND, per germline (reference sequence). Germline trimming cut 3 bases from V and 9 bases from J; bases unmatched to any gene: 11. The CDR3 bases are TGTGCCAGTAGTATGGGACTAGCGGGGGGGCGGGTGCTCATTGAGCAGTTCTTC. Translating gives CASSMGLAGGRVLIEQFF.

This CDR3 is CASSPNWGTGAYEQYF. The CDR3 DNA is TGTGCCAGCAGCCCGAATTGGGGGACGGGGGCCTACGAGCAGTACTTC. This chain joins TRBV7-9 and TRBJ2-7, with D possibly matching TRBD2 (6 bases). Trimming took 5 bases from V and 2 from J, leaving 19 bases between them. This CDR3 has 16 amino acids. Germline V lookup: CDR1 SEHNR, CDR2 FQNEAQ (reference sequence).

The J gene is TRBJ1-1, the V gene TRBV29-1; D gene unclear. V lost 1 base and J lost 0, with 12 bases in between. Germline CDR1 and CDR2: SQVTM and ANQGSEA. The CDR3 runs to 15 residues. CDR3 sequence reads: CSVEGRINMNTEAFF. CDR3 nucleotide sequence: TGCAGCGTTGAAGGGCGGATTAATATGAACACTGAAGCTTTCTTT. The full variable domain, with the rest looked up from reference TRBV29-1 and TRBJ1-1, is SAVISQKPSRDICQRGTSLTIQCQVDSQVTMMFWYRQQPGQSLTLIATANQGSEATYESGFVIDKFPISRPNLTFSTLTVSNMSPEDSSIYLCSVEGRINMNTEAFFGQGTRLTVV.

This clone was observed a few times. This rearrangement joins TRBV6-5 to TRBJ1-6, with 12 bases aligning to TRBD1. Germline loops: CDR1 MNHEY, CDR2 SVGAGI. The CDR3 is made up of 15 amino acids. V gave up 10 bases and J gave up 5 bases; unmatched junction bases: 6. The CDR3 reads CATQGQGADNSPLHF. The CDR3 region has the DNA TGTGCCACCCAGGGACAGGGGGCCGATAATTCACCCCTCCACTTT.

CDR3 sequence reads: CASSLGQGFGEQYF. The CDR3 DNA reads TGTGCCAGCTCACTAGGACAGGGCTTTGGGGAGCAGTACTTC. The V call is TRBV18, the J call TRBJ2-7, with TRBD1 matching 8 bases. The CDR3 contains 14 residues. The germline V gene has CDR1 KGHSH and CDR2 LQKENI. Trimming at V came to 4 bases and at J to 7 bases, leaving 9 bases not matched to a gene.

V usage is TRBV2 and J usage is TRBJ1-1, with D possibly TRBD1 on 5 matching bases. Per germline, CDR1 SNHLY and CDR2 FYNNEI. The CDR3 loop spans 11 amino acids. The V end was cut by 6 bases, the J end by 11 bases, with 13 bases between. CDR3 sequence: CASRQGSGAFF. CDR3 coding DNA: TGTGCCAGCAGGCAGGGAAGTGGGGCTTTCTTT.

As to this clone: Germline and junction disagree at one end, which may indicate a read error. The chain uses TRBV7-7 and TRBJ2-5, with 11 bases that match TRBD1. Germline assignment: CDR1 SSHAT and CDR2 FNYEAQ (reference sequence). This CDR3 spans 14 amino acids. CDR3 loop: CASSRDRGEETQYF. DNA of the CDR3: TGTGCTAGCAGCCGGGACAGGGGGGAAGAGACCCAGTACTTC.

This clone appeared a single time. V usage is TRBV6-1 and J usage is TRBJ2-7; D is undetermined. The ends were cut back, 5 bases at V and 6 bases at J, with 14 bases in the middle. CDR1 is MNHNS and CDR2 is SASEGT in the germline V gene. This CDR3 is built from 13 residues. This CDR3 is CASSWYRGIEQYF. CDR3 DNA sequence: TGTGCCAGCAGTTGGTATAGAGGCATCGAGCAGTACTTC.

This clone was picked up a small number of times. The rearrangement uses TRBV5-4 and TRBJ2-6; D uncertain. Trimming took 4 bases from V and 1 from J, leaving 3 bases between them. The CDR3 has 13 amino acids. Germline CDR1 and CDR2: SGHNT and YYREEE (reference sequence). In nucleotides, the CDR3 is TGTGCCAGCAGCCTATCTGGGGCCAACGTCCTGACTTTC. Translated, it gives CASSLSGANVLTF.

This clone appeared a single time. The chain has TRBV9 and TRBJ2-3, with a possible D match to TRBD1 (6 bases). The CDR3 consists of 16 residues. The germline V and J ends were trimmed by 3 bases and 5 bases, with 19 bases remaining between them. Germline lookup yields CDR1 SGDLS and CDR2 YYNGEE. This CDR3 reads CASSARGGRVEDTQYF. In nucleotides, the CDR3 is TGTGCCAGCAGCGCCAGGGGTGGCAGGGTGGAAGATACGCAGTATTTT.

This chain joins TRBV2 and TRBJ2-3; 7 bases match TRBD1. The germline V gene has CDR1 SNHLY and CDR2 FYNNEI. The CDR3 runs 14 residues. V lost 11 bases and J lost 2; bases outside the gene matches: 10. The CDR3 loop reads CASLLDRYTDTQYF. CDR3 in DNA: TGTGCCTCACTACTGGACAGGTACACAGATACGCAGTATTTT.

The chain recombines TRBV5-6 with TRBJ1-2; 9 positions match TRBD1. J lost 8 bases, V lost 4 bases, and 9 bases had no gene match. Germline values: CDR1 SGHDT, CDR2 YYEEEE. The CDR3 totals 14 residues. CDR3 coding DNA: TGTGCCAGCAGCCACGGGACAGGGACAAAAGGCTACACCTTC. Its translation: CASSHGTGTKGYTF.